The sequence of this TCR beta chain was determined in a study of blood T cells in healthy people across ages. Looked up from germline, CDR1 is SGHDN and CDR2 is FVKESK. Deletions cut 4 bases from V and 9 bases from J, with 13 bases between. This CDR3 has 13 residues. The authors ran a second PCR of 7 to 11 cycles using a sample-barcoded 5' primer and a J-beta primer mix. Each cDNA molecule was tagged by a template-switch adaptor that had 12 random nucleotides. Each CDR3 protein gets one entry after TCRdb re-called the 5' RACE reads with MiXCR. The table lists over a million distinct CDR3 sequences, roughly 24% of them singletons. The data were also submitted as part of a second study, on T cells of mothers and their children.

The receptor was derived from a girl aged 2 to 10 in good health. V gene TRBV14 combines with J gene TRBJ1-5; D not resolved. Input material: blood. The CDR3 DNA reads as TGTGCCAGCAGCCTGGCACACGTTGGGCCCCAGCATTTT. Its translation is CASSLAHVGPQHF.